The next 11 T cell receptor beta chains were all read from a single sample in a study of a mutant IDH1 vaccine in newly diagnosed glioma. The time point here: week 11, during vaccination. Alongside topical imiquimod, each dose of vaccine comprised 300 ug of mutant IDH1 20-mer peptide. These receptors' targets are unknown. TCRdb's table, derived via immunoSEQ multiplex PCR, lists solely in-frame clones and lacks some. The repertoire holds about 130,000 clones, with around 80% as singletons. The source was PBMCs, collected from a glioma patient whose treatment included an IDH1 peptide vaccine. These receptors all come from a man aged 35-49 years with glioma.

The rearrangement uses TRBV18 and TRBJ2-7; a weak D match, TRBD2 (5 bases). With 2 bases removed from V and 5 bases from J, the gap between germline ends came to 13 bases. The germline CDR1 and CDR2 sequences are KGHSH and LQKENI. CDR3 length: 14 amino acids. The CDR3 DNA reads as TGTGCCAGCTCACCAGGGCTAACGGGGAACGAGCAGTACTTC. Translated: CASSPGLTGNEQYF.

This clone has a handful of counts. This rearrangement joins TRBV10-1 to TRBJ1-3, with D uncertain. The CDR3 runs 13 residues. CDR1 and CDR2 (germline): WNHNN, SYGVQD (reference sequence). Between the trimmed V and J ends, which lost 5 bases and 4 bases, there was a span of 9 bases. CDR3 DNA sequence: TGCGCCAGCAGTATTAGAGGAGGAAACACCATATATTTT. Amino acid sequence: CASSIRGGNTIYF.

Here the CDR3 reads CASSKLVTPTDTQYF. For the CDR3, the DNA is TGTGCCAGCAGCAAACTAGTTACACCCACAGATACGCAGTATTTT. This sequence joins TRBV7-6 and TRBJ2-3; a weak D match, TRBD2 (5 bases). Between the trimmed V and J ends, which lost 5 bases and 2 bases, there was a span of 14 bases. The CDR3 totals 15 residues. Germline lookup yields CDR1 SGHVS and CDR2 FNYEAQ. Complete variable domain (other parts from reference TRBV7-6 and TRBJ2-3): GAGVSQSPRYKVTKRGQDVALRCDPISGHVSLYWYRQALGQGPEFLTYFNYEAQQDKSGLPNDRFSAERPEGSISTLTIQRTEQRDSAMYRCASSKLVTPTDTQYFGPGTRLTVL.

This rearrangement joins TRBV4-3 to TRBJ1-2; D call uncertain. Germline V gene lookup returns CDR1 LGHNA and CDR2 YSLEER. The CDR3 contains 14 residues. V dropped 1 base and J dropped 4 bases, with 10 bases sitting between them. The CDR3 loop is CASSQGRQGYGYTF. For the CDR3, the DNA is TGCGCCAGCAGCCAAGGTCGGCAAGGCTATGGCTACACCTTC.

The gene calls are TRBV25-1 and TRBJ2-7, with D possibly TRBD2 on 7 matching bases. The CDR3 is 15 amino acids. Trimming pared 5 bases from V and 4 bases from J, leaving 18 bases between. Germline CDR1 MGHDK, CDR2 SYGVNS. CDR3 in amino acids: CASSKSVGGLYEQYF. The CDR3 region has the DNA TGTGCCAGCAGTAAATCGGTGGGGGGGCTATACGAGCAGTACTTC.

The J gene is TRBJ2-7, the V gene TRBV4-3; 9 bases agree with TRBD2. Trimming cost V 3 bases and J 6 bases; bases outside gene matches: 3. Germline V gene lookup returns CDR1 LGHNA and CDR2 YSLEER. This CDR3 is built from 13 residues. The chain's CDR3 is CASSQGLAAEQYF. Written as DNA, the CDR3 is TGCGCCAGCAGCCAGGGACTAGCTGCCGAGCAGTACTTC.

This chain uses TRBV28 with TRBJ1-4, with D uncertain. The CDR3 totals 17 residues. V lost 2 bases and J lost 3, with 16 bases in between. CDR1 is MDHEN and CDR2 is SYDVKM in the germline V gene. CDR3 residues: CASSLIVGIRSNEKLFF. The CDR3 DNA reads TGTGCCAGCAGTTTAATAGTGGGAATTAGGTCTAATGAAAAACTGTTTTTT. Based on the CDR3 plus reference TRBV28 and TRBJ1-4, the full variable domain is DVKVTQSSRYLVKRTGEKVFLECVQDMDHENMFWYRQDPGLGLRLIYFSYDVKMKEKGDIPEGYSVSREKKERFSLILESASTNQTSMYLCASSLIVGIRSNEKLFFGSGTQLSVL.

This chain connects TRBV7-9 to TRBJ2-5; 8 nucleotides line up with TRBD1. Trimming took 4 bases from V and 8 from J; bases not matched to a gene: 9. CDR1 and CDR2 from the germline V gene are SEHNR and FQNEAQ (reference sequence). The CDR3 consists of 14 residues. For the CDR3, the DNA is TGTGCCAGCAGCTCAGACAGGGGTCCGCTTACCCAGTACTTC. It is translated as CASSSDRGPLTQYF.

The chain has TRBV18 and TRBJ2-1; the D is unclear. The ends were cut back, 3 bases at V and 6 bases at J, with 12 bases in the middle. In germline, CDR1 is KGHSH, CDR2 LQKENI. This CDR3 has 14 residues. Here the CDR3 reads CASSPDGHINEQFF. CDR3 DNA: TGTGCCAGCTCACCGGACGGGCATATCAATGAGCAGTTCTTC.

V and J are TRBV2 and TRBJ2-7, with 14 bases aligning to TRBD2. Germline values: CDR1 SNHLY, CDR2 FYNNEI. The trim removed 3 bases at V and 3 bases at J, leaving 1 base unmatched. The CDR3 covers 15 residues. In DNA form, the CDR3 reads TGTGCCAGCAGTGAGGGGACTAGCGGGAGCTACGAGCAGTACTTC. Translation gives CASSEGTSGSYEQYF.

The table lists this clone with a few counts. The chain links TRBV4-2 to TRBJ1-5; D is uncertain. Germline V gene lookup returns CDR1 LGHNA and CDR2 YNFKEQ. Deletions cut 0 bases from V and 2 bases from J, with 8 bases between. The CDR3 is 15 residues long. The CDR3 is CASSQDSYGNQPQHF. The CDR3 DNA follows: TGTGCCAGCAGCCAAGATAGTTATGGCAATCAGCCCCAGCATTTT.